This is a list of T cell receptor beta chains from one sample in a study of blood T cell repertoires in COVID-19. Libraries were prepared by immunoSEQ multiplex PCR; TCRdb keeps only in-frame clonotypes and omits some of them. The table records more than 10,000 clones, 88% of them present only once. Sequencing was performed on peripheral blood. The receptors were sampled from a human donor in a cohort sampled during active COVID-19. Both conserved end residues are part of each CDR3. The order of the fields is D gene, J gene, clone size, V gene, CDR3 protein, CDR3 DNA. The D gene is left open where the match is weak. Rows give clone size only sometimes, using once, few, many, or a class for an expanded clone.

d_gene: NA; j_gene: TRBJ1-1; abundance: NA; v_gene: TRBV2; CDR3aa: CASSENPGRNTEAFF; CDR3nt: TGTGCCAGCAGTGAAAATCCGGGGAGGAACACTGAAGCTTTCTTT
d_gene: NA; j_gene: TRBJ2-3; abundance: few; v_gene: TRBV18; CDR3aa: CASSPGGGVEDTQYF; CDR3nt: TGTGCCAGCTCACCGGGGGGGGGCGTCGAAGATACGCAGTATTTT
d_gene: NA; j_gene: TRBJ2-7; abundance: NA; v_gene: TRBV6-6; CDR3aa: CASSYSDAGRYEQYF; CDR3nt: TGTGCCAGCAGTTACTCGGACGCGGGGAGATACGAGCAGTACTTC
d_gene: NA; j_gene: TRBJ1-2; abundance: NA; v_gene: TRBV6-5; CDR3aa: CASIGGKRANYGYTF; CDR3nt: TGTGCCAGCATCGGGGGAAAAAGGGCCAACTATGGCTACACCTTC
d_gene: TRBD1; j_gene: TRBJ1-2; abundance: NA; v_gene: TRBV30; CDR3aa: CAWRGQGINYGYTF; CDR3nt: TGTGCCTGGAGGGGACAGGGGATTAACTATGGCTACACCTTC
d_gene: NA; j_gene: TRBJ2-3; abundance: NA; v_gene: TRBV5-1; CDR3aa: CASSSTGSTDTQYF; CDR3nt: TGCGCCAGCAGCTCAACAGGGAGCACAGATACGCAGTATTTT
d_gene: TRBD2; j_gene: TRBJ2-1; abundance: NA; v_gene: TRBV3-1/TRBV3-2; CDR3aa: CASSGKQRGSSYNEQFF; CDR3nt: TGTGCCAGCAGCGGTAAACAGCGGGGGAGCTCCTACAATGAGCAGTTCTTC
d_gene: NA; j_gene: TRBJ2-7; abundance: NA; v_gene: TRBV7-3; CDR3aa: CASSPLGGSDYEQYF; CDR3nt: TGTGCCAGCAGCCCCCTCGGGGGTTCCGACTACGAGCAGTACTTC
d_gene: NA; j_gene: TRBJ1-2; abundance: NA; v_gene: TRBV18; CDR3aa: CASSLGRGDYGYTF; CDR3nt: TGTGCCAGCTCACTCGGGAGGGGCGACTATGGCTACACCTTC
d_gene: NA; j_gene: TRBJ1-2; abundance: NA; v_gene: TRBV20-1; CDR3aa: CSASATRGYGYTF; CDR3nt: TGCAGTGCTAGTGCCACAAGGGGCTATGGCTACACCTTC
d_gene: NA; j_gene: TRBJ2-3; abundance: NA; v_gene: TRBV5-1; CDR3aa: CASGEQGTFDTQYF; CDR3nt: TGCGCCAGCGGGGAACAGGGGACTTTCGATACGCAGTATTTT
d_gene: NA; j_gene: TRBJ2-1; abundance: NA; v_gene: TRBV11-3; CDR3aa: CASSLAPPGVQNNEQFF; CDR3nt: TGTGCCAGCAGCTTAGCTCCCCCGGGGGTCCAGAACAATGAGCAGTTCTTC
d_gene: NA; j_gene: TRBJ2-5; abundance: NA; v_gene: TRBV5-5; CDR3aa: CASSLWTTQETQYF; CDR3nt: TGTGCCAGCAGCTTGTGGACAACCCAAGAGACCCAGTACTTC
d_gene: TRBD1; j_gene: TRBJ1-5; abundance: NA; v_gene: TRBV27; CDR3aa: CASSQGQGLWFTQPQHF; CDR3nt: TGTGCCAGCAGCCAGGGACAGGGCCTCTGGTTTACCCAGCCCCAGCATTTT
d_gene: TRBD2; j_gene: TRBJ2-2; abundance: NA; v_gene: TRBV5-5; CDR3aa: CASSPGTSGYSGELFF; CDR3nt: TGTGCCAGCAGTCCCGGGACTAGCGGGTATTCCGGGGAGCTGTTTTTT
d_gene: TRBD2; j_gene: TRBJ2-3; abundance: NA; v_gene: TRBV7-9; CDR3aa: CASSPRGGQTTDTQYF; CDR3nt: TGTGCCAGCAGCCCCCGGGGGGGCCAAACCACAGATACGCAGTATTTT
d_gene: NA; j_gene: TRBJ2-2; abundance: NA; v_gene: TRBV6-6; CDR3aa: CASASTGMFGGELFF; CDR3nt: TGTGCCAGCGCATCCACAGGGATGTTCGGCGGGGAGCTGTTTTTT
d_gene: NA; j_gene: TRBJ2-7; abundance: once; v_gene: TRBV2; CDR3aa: CASIQEGSEQYF; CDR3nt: TGTGCCAGCATTCAGGAGGGATCCGAGCAGTACTTC
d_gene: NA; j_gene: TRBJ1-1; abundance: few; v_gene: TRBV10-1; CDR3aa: CASSDPDGGRAFF; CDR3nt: TGCGCCAGCAGCGATCCCGACGGGGGAAGAGCTTTCTTT
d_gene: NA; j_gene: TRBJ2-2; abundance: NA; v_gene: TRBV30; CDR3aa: CAWTLRVAGELFF; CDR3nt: TGTGCCTGGACTCTCAGGGTCGCCGGGGAGCTGTTTTTT
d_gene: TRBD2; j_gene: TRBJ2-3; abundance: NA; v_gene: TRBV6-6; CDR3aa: CASSQPLAGALTDTQYF; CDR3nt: TGTGCCAGCAGTCAACCACTAGCGGGTGCCCTCACAGATACGCAGTATTTT
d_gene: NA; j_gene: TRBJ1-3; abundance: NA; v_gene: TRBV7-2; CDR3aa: CASGSDWAGNTIYF; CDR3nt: TGTGCCAGCGGCTCCGACTGGGCTGGAAACACCATATATTTT
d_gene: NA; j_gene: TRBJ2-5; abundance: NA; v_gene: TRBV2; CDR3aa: CASSGGEQETQYF; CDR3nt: TGTGCCAGCAGTGGTGGAGAGCAAGAGACCCAGTACTTC
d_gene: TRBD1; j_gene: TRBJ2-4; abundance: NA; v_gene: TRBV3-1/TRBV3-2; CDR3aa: CASSQGDRAKNIQYF; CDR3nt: TGTGCCAGCAGCCAAGGGGACAGGGCCAAAAACATTCAGTACTTC
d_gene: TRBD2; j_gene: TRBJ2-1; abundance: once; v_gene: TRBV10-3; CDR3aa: CAISDRSGRVSYNEQFF; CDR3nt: TGTGCCATCAGTGACCGTAGCGGGAGGGTTTCCTACAATGAGCAGTTCTTC
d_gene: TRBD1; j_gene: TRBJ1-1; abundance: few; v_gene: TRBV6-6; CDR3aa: CASSYDRAMNTEAFF; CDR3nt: TGTGCCAGCAGTTACGACAGGGCTATGAACACTGAAGCTTTCTTT
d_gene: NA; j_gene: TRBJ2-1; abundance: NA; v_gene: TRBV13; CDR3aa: CASSLVSSYNEQFF; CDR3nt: TGTGCCAGCAGCTTAGTGAGCTCCTACAATGAGCAGTTCTTC
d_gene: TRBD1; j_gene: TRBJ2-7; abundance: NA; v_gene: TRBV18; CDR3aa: CASSQPGQGLYEQYF; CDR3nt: TGTGCCAGCTCACAGCCGGGACAGGGGCTATACGAGCAGTACTTC
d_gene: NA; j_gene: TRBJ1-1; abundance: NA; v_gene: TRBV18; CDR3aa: CASSRNDRDPGSLF; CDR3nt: TGTGCCAGCTCCCGAAACGACCGGGACCCCGGGAGTCTCTTT
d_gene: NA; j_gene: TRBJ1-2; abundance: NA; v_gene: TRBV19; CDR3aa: CASSTRQLYGYTF; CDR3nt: TGTGCCAGTAGTACCCGACAGCTCTATGGCTACACCTTC
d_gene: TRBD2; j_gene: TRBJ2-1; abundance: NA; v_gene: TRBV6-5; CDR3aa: CASSFGLAPSYNEQFF; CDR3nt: TGTGCCAGCAGTTTCGGACTAGCGCCTTCCTACAATGAGCAGTTCTTC
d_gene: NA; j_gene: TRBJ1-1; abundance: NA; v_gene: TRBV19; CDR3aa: CASSMEGYTEAFF; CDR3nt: TGTGCCAGTAGTATGGAGGGTTACACTGAAGCTTTCTTT
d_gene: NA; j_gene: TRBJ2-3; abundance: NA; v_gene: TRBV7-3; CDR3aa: CASSLTGAAAGGTDTQYF; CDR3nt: TGTGCCAGCAGCCTTACAGGGGCTGCAGCGGGGGGCACAGATACGCAGTATTTT
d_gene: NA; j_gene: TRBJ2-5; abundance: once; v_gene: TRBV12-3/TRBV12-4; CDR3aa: CASTFRGWETQYF; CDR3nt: TGTGCCAGCACTTTCCGGGGTTGGGAGACCCAGTACTTC
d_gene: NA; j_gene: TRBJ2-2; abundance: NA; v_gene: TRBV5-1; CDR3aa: CASSLEVASSGELFF; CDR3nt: TGCGCCAGCAGCTTGGAGGTAGCTTCAAGCGGGGAGCTGTTTTTT
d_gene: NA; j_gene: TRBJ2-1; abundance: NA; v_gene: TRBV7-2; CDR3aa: CASSMTRDPGRQFF; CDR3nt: TGTGCCAGCAGCATGACGCGGGACCCCGGGAGGCAGTTCTTC